The clone carrying this T cell receptor beta chain has at least ten counts. What it recognizes is unknown. The record originates from a study of blood T cells in healthy people across ages. Study-wide findings and caveats: Measured against age, TCR beta diversity per million T cells decreased in a roughly linear manner. Diversity estimated from one million T cells was considered an underestimate.

Alongside a J-beta primer mix, a sample-barcoded 5' primer served in a second PCR lasting about 7 to 11 cycles. Tags on each cDNA molecule came from a template-switch adaptor with 12 random nucleotides. TCRdb fed the 5' RACE reads into MiXCR, producing one record per CDR3 protein. The table includes approximately 1.5 million distinct CDR3 sequences, roughly 30% detected once. V was shortened by 5 bases and J by 7 bases, with 18 bases between the two germline ends. CDR3 length equals 16 residues. V and J are TRBV12-3 or TRBV12-4 and TRBJ1-6; D ambiguous. The sequence was obtained from a woman aged 25 to 39 in good health. The sample comprised blood. CDR3 in amino acids: CASSRSVALLNSPLHF. The CDR3 DNA reads TGTGCCAGCAGTCGGTCGGTGGCGCTTCTAAATTCACCCCTCCACTTT.